These 23 T cell receptor beta chains share one sample of origin, sequenced in a study of shared clonotypes between healthy human individuals. CD45RO-negative, CCR7-positively selected cells formed the naive CD8 fraction, excluding terminally differentiated effector memory CD45RA+ cells. Some clones are missing from TCRdb's copy, which holds only in-frame ones; the method was immunoSEQ multiplex PCR. Among more than 2 million clones listed, around 93% were seen once. Sequenced sample: naive CD8+ T cells from PBMCs. These receptors all stem from a young man in good health. Some clones in this sample may be carry-over from other donors' samples.

A single count supports this clone. The V and J genes are TRBV4-2 and TRBJ2-7, with D perhaps matching TRBD1 (5 bases). CDR3 size: 15 residues. Germline lookup yields CDR1 LGHNA and CDR2 YNFKEQ. V was pared by 6 bases and J by 2 bases, with 17 bases between. The CDR3 protein is CASSSRAGPTYEQYF. CDR3 sequence (DNA): TGTGCCAGCAGTAGCAGGGCAGGGCCTACCTACGAGCAGTACTTC.

The rearrangement links TRBV4-3 to TRBJ2-2, with 8 bases fitting TRBD2. Germline V gene data show CDR1 as LGHNA and CDR2 as YSLEER. The length of the CDR3 is 16 residues. V shed 0 bases and J 7 bases; nucleotides not matched to a gene: 7. The CDR3 DNA reads as TGCGCCAGCAGCCAAGATGAAACTAGCGGATACGGGGAGCTGTTTTTT. This encodes CASSQDETSGYGELFF.

This rearrangement joins TRBV19 to TRBJ2-7; D tentatively reads TRBD1 or TRBD2 (5 bases each). This CDR3 contains 15 residues. Trimming took off 6 bases at V and 1 base at J, with 16 bases between the two ends. Per germline, CDR1 LNHDA and CDR2 SQIVND (reference sequence). CDR3 sequence reads: CASSPPGPGSYEQYF. The CDR3 coding sequence is TGTGCCAGTAGCCCGCCGGGGCCCGGGTCCTACGAGCAGTACTTC.

This clone was observed a single time. J is TRBJ2-5 and V is TRBV6-5, with 8 nucleotides matching TRBD1. This CDR3 is built from 14 residues. The trim removed 6 bases at V and 6 bases at J, leaving 9 bases unmatched. Germline CDR1 and CDR2: MNHEY and SVGAGI. CDR3 region: CASSPGTGLQTQYF. In DNA, the CDR3 is TGTGCCAGCAGCCCCGGGACAGGTCTGCAGACCCAGTACTTC.

Only one count was recorded for this clone. The chain is built from TRBV10-1 and TRBJ2-7; D uncertain. This CDR3 region has 13 residues. Per the germline V gene, CDR1 is WNHNN and CDR2 is SYGVQD (reference sequence). Trimming left V 2 bases short and J 7 bases short, with 12 bases between. CDR3 in amino acids: CASSEGSQREQYF. The CDR3 region has the DNA TGCGCCAGCAGTGAGGGTTCCCAGAGAGAGCAGTACTTC.

The count of this clone is one. The V gene is TRBV2, the J gene TRBJ2-5; tentatively, D is TRBD1 (6 bases). Germline V gene data show CDR1 as SNHLY and CDR2 as FYNNEI. The CDR3 runs 16 residues. The ends were cut back, 6 bases at V and 1 base at J, with 18 bases in the middle. For the CDR3, the DNA is TGTGCCAGCAGCGACGACCTCAGGACAGCCCAAGAGACCCAGTACTTC. Protein: CASSDDLRTAQETQYF. Filled out from reference TRBV2 and TRBJ2-5, the complete variable domain reads EPEVTQTPSHQVTQMGQEVILRCVPISNHLYFYWYRQILGQKVEFLVSFYNNEISEKSEIFDDQFSVERPDGSNFTLKIRSTKLEDSAMYFCASSDDLRTAQETQYFGPGTRLLVL.

The V call is TRBV27, the J call TRBJ1-1; no clear D gene. Trimming took off 2 bases at V and 0 bases at J, with 10 bases between the two ends. In germline, CDR1 is MNHEY, CDR2 SMNVEV (reference sequence). The CDR3 loop spans 15 amino acids. CDR3 DNA: TGTGCCAGCAGTTTAGCGGGCAGGTTGAACACTGAAGCTTTCTTT. It codes for CASSLAGRLNTEAFF.

In the case of this clone: This same CDR3 is encoded by further DNA sequences in the sample. V is TRBV6-5 and J is TRBJ1-5; D perhaps matches TRBD1 (6 bases). This CDR3 has 14 residues. CDR1 is MNHEY, CDR2 SVGAGI, per germline. Trimming shortened V by 5 bases and J by 1 base, and 9 bases separated the two germline ends. The CDR3 region has the DNA TGTGCCAGCAGTCCCCAGGGGAGCAATCAGCCCCAGCATTTT. This codes for CASSPQGSNQPQHF.

The chain links TRBV19 to TRBJ2-4; TRBD2 aligns across 9 bases. The J segment lost 13 bases and the V segment lost 1 base, leaving 8 bases of the junction unmatched. The CDR3 covers 14 residues. Germline V lookup: CDR1 LNHDA, CDR2 SQIVND (reference sequence). In nucleotides, the CDR3 is TGTGCCAGTAGTATAGGAAATAGCGGGGGACACCAGTACTTC. As protein: CASSIGNSGGHQYF.

The chain joins TRBV6-5 to TRBJ2-7; D remains unclear. Germline assignment: CDR1 MNHEY and CDR2 SVGAGI. The CDR3 spans 12 residues. Trimming shortened V by 2 bases and J by 4 bases, and 6 bases separated the two germline ends. The CDR3 loop is CASSYREYEQYF. In nucleotides, the CDR3 is TGTGCCAGCAGTTACAGGGAATACGAGCAGTACTTC.

The chain recombines TRBV27 with TRBJ1-1, with a possible D match to TRBD1 (6 bases). The germline V gene has CDR1 MNHEY and CDR2 SMNVEV (reference sequence). CDR3 length equals 16 residues. V was clipped by 5 bases and J by 1 base, with 17 bases between them. The CDR3 protein is CASSIIPGQRNTEAFF. The CDR3 DNA is TGTGCCAGCAGTATCATCCCCGGACAGCGGAACACTGAAGCTTTCTTT.

This sequence joins TRBV28 and TRBJ2-2, with 11 bases identical to TRBD1. The V gene's germline CDR1 is MDHEN and CDR2 SYDVKM. V shed 7 bases and J 4 bases; nucleotides not matched to a gene: 8. The CDR3 is made up of 16 amino acids. CDR3 region: CASTTRTGGFTGELFF. CDR3 DNA sequence: TGTGCCAGCACCACCAGGACAGGGGGCTTCACCGGGGAGCTGTTTTTT.

Here the CDR3 DNA reads TGTGCCAGCAGCCAGGGACGCTCAGGGGGCTGGGACGAGCAGTACTTC. Encoded protein: CASSQGRSGGWDEQYF. This chain joins TRBV14 and TRBJ2-7, with 8 positions matching TRBD1. After removal of 3 bases from V and 5 bases from J, the junction contained 12 bases not matched to a gene. This CDR3 spans 16 amino acids. Germline V lookup: CDR1 SGHDN, CDR2 FVKESK.

The chain recombines TRBV30 with TRBJ2-7, with unresolved D. This CDR3 has 13 amino acids. V lost 0 bases and J 3 bases, leaving 9 bases between the germline ends. Germline V gene sequence: CDR1 GTSNPN, CDR2 SVGIG (reference sequence). This chain's CDR3 is CAWSVTILYEQYF. As DNA, the CDR3 is TGTGCCTGGAGTGTTACTATCCTCTACGAGCAGTACTTC.

The chain is built from TRBV11-1 and TRBJ2-1, with a tentative D call TRBD2 (6 bases). Germline CDR1 is SGHAT and CDR2 is FQDESV (reference sequence). This CDR3 region has 16 residues. V was cut by 1 base and J by 4 bases, with 14 bases left in between. The DNA for the CDR3 is TGTGCCAGCAGCTTAGACGCGGGATCAACTTACAATGAGCAGTTCTTC. Protein sequence: CASSLDAGSTYNEQFF.

The gene calls are TRBV27 and TRBJ1-1; D is ambiguous. The CDR3 contains 15 residues. V was trimmed by 6 bases and J by 4 bases, leaving 18 bases between them. Germline CDR1 is MNHEY and CDR2 is SMNVEV (reference sequence). The CDR3 is CASRPVTLLRTEAFF. CDR3 coding DNA: TGTGCCAGCAGACCCGTTACCCTTCTGCGCACTGAAGCTTTCTTT.

J is TRBJ1-1 and V is TRBV4-1; possibly TRBD1 for D (5 bases). The CDR3 sequence is 13 residues long. Germline-derived CDR1 and CDR2 are MGHRA and YSYEKL. Trimming shortened V by 3 bases and J by 11 bases, and 16 bases separated the two germline ends. The CDR3 sequence: CASSHGTSGRAFF. CDR3 DNA: TGCGCCAGCAGCCATGGGACGTCCGGGAGGGCTTTCTTT.

V gene TRBV27 combines with J gene TRBJ2-3; D is uncertain. V lost 4 bases and J 6 bases, leaving 17 bases between the germline ends. CDR3 length equals 15 residues. The germline V gene encodes CDR1 MNHEY and CDR2 SMNVEV (reference sequence). DNA for the CDR3: TGTGCCAGCAGTTCCACCGTAGGCAAGAGGGATACGCAGTATTTT. Its translation is CASSSTVGKRDTQYF.

This clone was seen only once. This chain connects TRBV28 to TRBJ2-7; the match to TRBD2 covers 11 bases. This CDR3 has 15 amino acids. With V trimmed by 3 bases and J by 5 bases, 6 bases remained unmatched. CDR1 is MDHEN and CDR2 is SYDVKM in the germline V gene. The CDR3 sequence: CASSFIAGGPDEQYF. DNA for the CDR3: TGTGCCAGCAGTTTTATAGCGGGAGGGCCGGACGAGCAGTACTTC. The full variable domain, completed using reference TRBV28 and TRBJ2-7, is DVKVTQSSRYLVKRTGEKVFLECVQDMDHENMFWYRQDPGLGLRLIYFSYDVKMKEKGDIPEGYSVSREKKERFSLILESASTNQTSMYLCASSFIAGGPDEQYFGPGTRLTVT.

V usage is TRBV30 and J usage is TRBJ2-3; 11 nucleotides match TRBD2. J gave up 6 bases and V 4 bases, and 15 bases lay outside the gene matches. Per germline, CDR1 GTSNPN and CDR2 SVGIG (reference sequence). The CDR3 spans 17 residues. CDR3 nucleotide sequence: TGTGCCTGGAAGGATGTGGCTTCTAGCGGGAGGTCGGATACGCAGTATTTT. Encoded protein: CAWKDVASSGRSDTQYF.

This rearrangement joins TRBV7-9 to TRBJ1-4; the D is unclear. Germline V gene lookup returns CDR1 SEHNR and CDR2 FQNEAQ (reference sequence). The CDR3 has 14 amino acids. V dropped 10 bases and J dropped 5 bases, with 17 bases sitting between them. The CDR3 loop is CATRSGKWNEKLFF. The CDR3 coding sequence is TGTGCCACCCGGTCCGGGAAATGGAATGAAAAACTGTTTTTT.

J is TRBJ2-3 and V is TRBV7-9, with 8 bases identical to TRBD2. The CDR3 is made up of 15 amino acids. Trimming removed 5 bases from V and 5 bases from J; junction bases left unmatched: 9. Germline loops: CDR1 SEHNR, CDR2 FQNEAQ (reference sequence). Written as DNA, the CDR3 is TGTGCCAGCAGCCCCTGGATAGCGGGGCGAGATACGCAGTATTTT. Amino acids: CASSPWIAGRDTQYF. Based on the CDR3 plus reference TRBV7-9 and TRBJ2-3, the full variable domain is DTGVSQNPRHKITKRGQNVTFRCDPISEHNRLYWYRQTLGQGPEFLTYFQNEAQLEKSRLLSDRFSAERPKGSFSTLEIQRTEQGDSAMYLCASSPWIAGRDTQYFGPGTRLTVL.

A single count supports this clone. The rearrangement links TRBV5-6 to TRBJ2-3; possibly TRBD2 for D (6 bases). The CDR3 length is 13 residues. Germline CDR1 reads SGHDT; CDR2 reads YYEEEE. Between the trimmed V and J ends, which lost 6 bases and 6 bases, there was a span of 14 bases. The CDR3 DNA reads TGTGCCAGCACGCACGGGGGTCCGGATACGCAGTATTTT. Translation gives CASTHGGPDTQYF.